The next 14 T cell receptor beta chains were all read from a single sample in a study of blood T cell repertoires in COVID-19. Some clones are missing from TCRdb's copy, which holds only in-frame ones; the method was immunoSEQ multiplex PCR. The sample includes roughly 120,000 clones, about 87% of them seen just once. The specimen sequenced was peripheral blood. Receptors originate from a woman in her forties or fifties with acute or convalescent COVID-19.

The genes are TRBV28 and TRBJ1-5; 9 bases are shared with TRBD1. With 5 bases clipped from V and 4 bases from J, the junction kept 6 bases outside the gene matches. The germline gives CDR1 MDHEN, CDR2 SYDVKM. CDR3 length equals 15 residues. The DNA of the CDR3 is TGTGCCAGCAGTCAAGCCGGGACAGGGAATCAGCCCCAGCATTTT. Protein product: CASSQAGTGNQPQHF.

This clone was found once. The CDR3 spells CASSYGQHTGELFF. The CDR3 DNA sequence: TGTGCCAGCAGTTACGGACAGCACACCGGGGAGCTGTTTTTT. The V call is TRBV6-5, the J call TRBJ2-2; D is perhaps TRBD1 (6 bases). V gave up 2 bases and J gave up 3 bases, with 7 bases separating them. This CDR3 has 14 amino acids. Germline CDR1 reads MNHEY; CDR2 reads SVGAGI.

The rearrangement links TRBV7-2 to TRBJ1-2; D uncertain. Trimming removed 2 bases from V and 0 bases from J, with 16 bases in between. Looked up from germline, CDR1 is SGHTA and CDR2 is FQGNSA. The CDR3 is 17 residues long. CDR3 protein: CASSLTSQVTSNYGYTF. The CDR3 DNA reads as TGTGCCAGCAGCTTAACATCCCAGGTTACCTCTAACTATGGCTACACCTTC.

The J gene is TRBJ2-1, the V gene TRBV5-5; 12 positions match TRBD2. This CDR3 is 15 amino acids long. Unmatched junction bases numbered 1, after V lost 0 bases and J lost 6 bases. Looked up from germline, CDR1 is SGHKS and CDR2 is YYEKEE (reference sequence). The CDR3: CASSLVTSGGNEQFF. CDR3 DNA sequence: TGTGCCAGCAGCTTGGTGACTAGCGGGGGCAATGAGCAGTTCTTC.

This clone was observed a single time. The chain recombines TRBV18 with TRBJ1-5; D is unclear. The CDR3 spans 16 residues. Germline CDR1 and CDR2: KGHSH and LQKENI. V lost 2 bases and J lost 3, with 14 bases in between. DNA of the CDR3: TGTGCCAGCTCACCAGGCGGTGGAGGCCCCAATCAGCCCCAGCATTTT. Amino acid sequence: CASSPGGGGPNQPQHF.

The CDR3 loop is CATSRGGTEADTQYF. DNA for the CDR3: TGTGCCACCAGCAGGGGGGGGACGGAGGCAGATACGCAGTATTTT. The chain has TRBV15 and TRBJ2-3, with 7 bases matching TRBD2. CDR3 length: 15 residues. Trimming took 3 bases from V and 4 from J; bases not matched to a gene: 7. In germline, CDR1 is LNHNV, CDR2 YYDKDF (reference sequence).

In this sample, this clone turned up a few times. The V gene is TRBV5-6, the J gene TRBJ2-2; D call uncertain. CDR1 is SGHDT, CDR2 YYEEEE, per germline. Trimming stripped 2 bases from V and 0 bases from J, with 8 bases between. The CDR3 sequence is 15 residues long. CDR3 DNA: TGTGCCAGCAGCTTTCTTAGAACGAACACCGGGGAGCTGTTTTTT. Its translation is CASSFLRTNTGELFF.

The genes are TRBV6-5 and TRBJ1-2, with a possible D match to TRBD1 (6 bases). This CDR3 spans 14 amino acids. Trimming stripped 5 bases from V and 4 bases from J, with 14 bases between. From germline, CDR1 is MNHEY and CDR2 SVGAGI. The CDR3 region is CASSPRQVGYGYTF. In DNA, the CDR3 is TGTGCCAGCAGTCCCAGACAGGTGGGCTATGGCTACACCTTC.

The CDR3 nucleotides are TGTGCCAGCAGCTTATCTTACGGAGCAGGAGGGGGCTACACCTTC. Translation gives CASSLSYGAGGGYTF. The chain uses TRBV7-2 and TRBJ1-2; D remains unclear. Germline assignment: CDR1 SGHTA and CDR2 FQGNSA. V was shortened by 2 bases and J by 8 bases, with 18 bases between the two germline ends. The CDR3 runs 15 residues.

V and J are TRBV7-9 and TRBJ2-5, with TRBD1 as a possible D gene (5 bases). Trimming stripped 5 bases from V and 1 base from J, with 8 bases between. In germline, CDR1 is SEHNR, CDR2 FQNEAQ (reference sequence). This CDR3 spans 13 amino acids. This chain's CDR3 is CASSAQVQETQYF. The CDR3 region has the DNA TGTGCCAGCAGCGCACAGGTCCAAGAGACCCAGTACTTC.

The CDR3 bases are TGTGCCAGCAGCTTCAAGGCGGGGTATGGCTACACCTTC. The encoded protein is CASSFKAGYGYTF. This chain connects TRBV11-2 to TRBJ1-2; D remains unclear. CDR1 is SGHAT, CDR2 FQNNGV, per germline. V was trimmed by 3 bases and J by 5 bases, leaving 10 bases between them. This CDR3 region has 13 residues.

The genes are TRBV5-1 and TRBJ1-5, with D possibly TRBD1 on 5 matching bases. Per the germline V gene, CDR1 is SGHRS and CDR2 is YFSETQ. CDR3 length: 14 residues. Deletions cut 5 bases from V and 8 bases from J, with 17 bases between. The CDR3 here is CASSPPGVKEPQHF. CDR3 coding DNA: TGCGCCAGCAGTCCCCCGGGGGTAAAAGAGCCCCAGCATTTT.

The rearrangement links TRBV6-5 to TRBJ2-7; possible D gene TRBD1, 6 bases. The length of the CDR3 is 12 residues. CDR1 is MNHEY and CDR2 is SVGAGI in the germline V gene. V was cut by 7 bases and J by 7 bases, with 14 bases left in between. In DNA form, the CDR3 reads TGTGCCAGCACCAAGGGCACAGGGGAGCAGTACTTC. It codes for CASTKGTGEQYF.

V and J are TRBV24-1 and TRBJ2-3, with unresolved D. The CDR3 totals 12 residues. Per the germline V gene, CDR1 is KGHDR and CDR2 is SFDVKD. V was cut by 3 bases and J by 4 bases, with 4 bases left in between. The CDR3 nucleotides read TGTGCCACCAGTGATGGCCCAGATACGCAGTATTTT. This gives the protein CATSDGPDTQYF.